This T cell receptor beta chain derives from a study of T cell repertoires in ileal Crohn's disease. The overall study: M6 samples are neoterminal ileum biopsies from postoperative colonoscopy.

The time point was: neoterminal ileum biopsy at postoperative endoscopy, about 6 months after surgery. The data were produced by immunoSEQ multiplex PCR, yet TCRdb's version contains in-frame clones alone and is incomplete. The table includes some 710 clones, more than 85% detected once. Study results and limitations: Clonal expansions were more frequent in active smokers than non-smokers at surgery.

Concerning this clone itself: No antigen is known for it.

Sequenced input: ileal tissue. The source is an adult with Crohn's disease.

The CDR3 DNA reads TGTGCCAGCAGTTGGGACAGGGAAAATCAGCCCCAGCATTTT. It encodes CASSWDRENQPQHF. The rearrangement joins TRBV28 to TRBJ1-5, with 9 positions matching TRBD1. Germline lookup yields CDR1 MDHEN and CDR2 SYDVKM. The ends lost 4 bases at V and 4 bases at J; junction bases unmatched: 2. CDR3 length equals 14 residues.